A single sample is the source of the 28 T cell receptor beta chains below, sequenced in a study of post-analysis software for immune sequencing data. General observations from the study: There were four or five TRBV segments more frequent in patients than controls, and TRBV5-6, TRBV5-1 and TRBV20-1 were among them.

Every TCR beta cDNA library bore unique molecular identifiers. TCRdb used MiXCR to reprocess the PCR reads, holding one entry per CDR3 protein. The repertoire consists of about 540,000 distinct CDR3 sequences, with around a third occurring once and the leading ten covering under 7%. No antigens are known for them. Sequencing input: blood. The receptors here all came from a girl aged 2-17 years with multiple sclerosis.

The chain has TRBV20-1 and TRBJ2-7; the match to TRBD2 covers 11 bases. V lost 0 bases, J lost 6 bases, and 7 bases stayed unmatched. This CDR3 spans 15 amino acids. From germline, CDR1 is DFQATT and CDR2 SNEGSKA (reference sequence). DNA of the CDR3: TGCAGTGCTAGAGACTCTAGCGGGGGGACTCTCGAGCAGTACTTC. The encoded protein is CSARDSSGGTLEQYF.

This clonotype was seen a few times. The chain links TRBV7-9 to TRBJ2-6; D is ambiguous. Germline lookup yields CDR1 SEHNR and CDR2 FQNEAQ (reference sequence). The CDR3 is 19 amino acids. V shed 1 base and J shed 0 bases, with 16 bases lying between them. CDR3 in amino acids: CASSLGSGGILSGANVLTF. CDR3 coding DNA: TGTGCCAGCAGCTTAGGTTCGGGCGGAATCCTCTCTGGGGCCAACGTCCTGACTTTC.

The chain recombines TRBV12-3 or TRBV12-4 with TRBJ2-1, with D tentatively TRBD1 or TRBD2 (5 bases each). With 5 bases removed from V and 6 bases from J, the gap between germline ends came to 14 bases. The CDR3 consists of 14 residues. The CDR3 spells CASSISLGTNEQFF. CDR3 DNA sequence: TGTGCCAGCAGTATATCACTAGGGACCAATGAGCAGTTCTTC.

CDR3 region: CASGTGGLEKLFF. The CDR3 DNA sequence: TGTGCCAGCGGGACAGGGGGCCTTGAAAAACTGTTTTTT. The chain combines TRBV27 with TRBJ1-4; 12 nucleotides match TRBD1. The V segment lost 8 bases and the J segment 7 bases; nucleotides outside the gene matches: 2. The CDR3 spans 13 residues. The germline V gene has CDR1 MNHEY and CDR2 SMNVEV (reference sequence). The entire variable domain, with the rest obtained from reference TRBV27 and TRBJ1-4, is as follows: EAQVTQNPRYLITVTGKKLTVTCSQNMNHEYMSWYRQDPGLGLRQIYYSMNVEVTDKGDVPEGYKVSRKEKRNFPLILESPSPNQTSLYFCASGTGGLEKLFFGSGTQLSVL.

This clonotype has just a few counts. The chain joins TRBV6-7 to TRBJ2-1, with D perhaps matching TRBD1 (10 bases). TRBV6-7 is identified as an open reading frame with a role that is uncertain. There are 19 residues in the CDR3. The V end was cut by 1 base, the J end by 5 bases, with 24 bases between. The CDR3 sequence is CASSYWTGGSGGPNNEQFF. The CDR3 coding sequence is TGTGCCAGCAGTTACTGGACAGGGGGGAGCGGGGGGCCAAACAATGAGCAGTTCTTC.

The chain employs TRBV29-1 and TRBJ2-7; either TRBD1 or TRBD2 may fit D (5 bases each). The CDR3 length is 11 residues. Germline CDR1 reads SQVTM; CDR2 reads ANQGSEA. V lost 4 bases, J lost 6 bases, and 10 bases lay in between. The CDR3, as DNA: TGCAGCGTTGCAGGGACGGGCGAGCAGTACTTC. Translating gives CSVAGTGEQYF.

This clonotype was counted a few times. This chain connects TRBV10-2 to TRBJ2-7, with a tentative D call TRBD1 (6 bases). Germline V gene lookup returns CDR1 WSHSY and CDR2 SAAADI. This CDR3 contains 16 residues. Between the trimmed V and J ends, which lost 3 bases and 1 base, there was a span of 16 bases. The CDR3 region has the DNA TGCGCCAGCAGTGACCTCAGGGGTCCACTTTCCTACGAGCAGTACTTC. Its translation is CASSDLRGPLSYEQYF.

This clonotype was recorded a few times. The chain is built from TRBV10-3 and TRBJ2-3; TRBD2 matches 7 bases. The J segment lost 4 bases and the V segment lost 6 bases, leaving 10 bases of the junction unmatched. Germline values: CDR1 ENHRY, CDR2 SYGVKD. This CDR3 spans 15 amino acids. CDR3 DNA sequence: TGTGCCATCAGGGAACCGGGACTATCAGCAGATACGCAGTATTTT. Translating gives CAIREPGLSADTQYF.

The chain employs TRBV2 and TRBJ2-1; TRBD2 matches at 8 bases. Looked up from germline, CDR1 is SNHLY and CDR2 is FYNNEI. This CDR3 has 15 amino acids. V was clipped by 7 bases and J by 0 bases; unmatched bases: 5. The CDR3 protein is CASTSGTSSYNEQFF. The CDR3 DNA follows: TGTGCCAGCACCTCAGGGACTAGCTCCTACAATGAGCAGTTCTTC.

The chain employs TRBV28 and TRBJ1-6; maybe TRBD1 (6 bases). This CDR3 has 16 residues. Germline CDR1 reads MDHEN; CDR2 reads SYDVKM. Trimming removed 8 bases at V and 6 bases at J, with 20 bases between. The CDR3 region is CASGIPLDSFNSPLHF. CDR3 sequence (DNA): TGTGCCAGCGGAATTCCCCTGGACAGCTTTAATTCACCCCTCCACTTT.

V gene TRBV7-9 combines with J gene TRBJ1-6; D unresolved. The CDR3 is 14 amino acids. Germline CDR1 and CDR2: SEHNR and FQNEAQ (reference sequence). Trimming cost V 1 base and J 8 bases, with 9 bases left between them. The CDR3 nucleotides are TGTGCCAGCAGCTTAGGGGTCGGCGATTCACCCCTCCACTTT. This encodes CASSLGVGDSPLHF.

J is TRBJ1-2 and V is TRBV3-1, with a possible D match to TRBD1 (5 bases). This CDR3 has 14 amino acids. From germline, CDR1 is LGHDT and CDR2 YNNKEL (reference sequence). V was trimmed by 0 bases and J by 3 bases, leaving 8 bases between them. The CDR3 coding sequence is TGTGCCAGCAGCCAAGACAGGGACGACTATGGCTACACCTTC. Translated, it gives CASSQDRDDYGYTF.

This clonotype was observed a handful of times. The chain combines TRBV7-2 with TRBJ2-7; D possibly corresponds to TRBD2 (6 bases). Trimming stripped 4 bases from V and 0 bases from J, with 16 bases between. This CDR3 contains 16 residues. Germline loops: CDR1 SGHTA, CDR2 FQGNSA. DNA of the CDR3: TGTGCCAGCAGCTCTCTGCTAGCGAGGAGCTCCTACGAGCAGTACTTC. This encodes CASSSLLARSSYEQYF.

CDR3 nucleotide sequence: TGTGCCAGCAGTTTTTCCCGACGGAACTATCAGCCCCAGCATTTT. Translating it yields CASSFSRRNYQPQHF. The V gene is TRBV28, the J gene TRBJ1-5; D is ambiguous. Trimming removed 3 bases from V and 5 bases from J, with 14 bases in between. The CDR3 runs 15 residues. CDR1 MDHEN and CDR2 SYDVKM come from the germline V gene.

This sequence joins TRBV20-1 and TRBJ2-3; 10 bases agree with TRBD2. Germline V gene lookup returns CDR1 DFQATT and CDR2 SNEGSKA (reference sequence). The ends lost 0 bases at V and 5 bases at J; junction bases unmatched: 5. The CDR3 runs to 15 residues. The CDR3 reads CSAREQRGGLDTQYF. CDR3 DNA: TGCAGTGCTAGAGAACAGCGGGGGGGCCTAGATACGCAGTATTTT.

The chain carries TRBV9 and TRBJ1-2; possibly TRBD1 for D (5 bases). Germline values: CDR1 SGDLS, CDR2 YYNGEE. Trimming removed 4 bases from V and 3 bases from J, with 22 bases in between. CDR3 size: 17 residues. The CDR3 DNA reads as TGTGCCAGCAGCCCGGGGAGGGGAGTCAGTCCGTACTATGGCTACACCTTC. It specifies CASSPGRGVSPYYGYTF. The full variable domain, rest sourced from reference TRBV9 and TRBJ1-2, is DSGVTQTPKHLITATGQRVTLRCSPRSGDLSVYWYQQSLDQGLQFLIQYYNGEERAKGNILERFSAQQFPDLHSELNLSSLELGDSALYFCASSPGRGVSPYYGYTFGSGTRLTVV.

The chain couples TRBV5-1 to TRBJ1-4; 7 positions match TRBD1. V trimming: 0 bases; J trimming: 5 bases; junction bases outside the gene matches: 1. Germline-derived CDR1 and CDR2 are SGHRS and YFSETQ. The CDR3 is 14 amino acids. Here the CDR3 reads CASSLATGNEKLFF. In DNA, the CDR3 is TGCGCCAGCAGCTTGGCGACAGGGAATGAAAAACTGTTTTTT.

This clonotype came up many times. The chain uses TRBV18 and TRBJ2-7; no definite D call. This CDR3 spans 13 amino acids. Trimming shortened V by 5 bases and J by 6 bases, and 14 bases separated the two germline ends. Germline CDR1 is KGHSH and CDR2 is LQKENI. CDR3 in DNA: TGTGCCAGCTCAGAAAACGGATTTTCCGAGCAGTACTTC. It codes for CASSENGFSEQYF.

The gene calls are TRBV13 and TRBJ1-2, with D tentatively TRBD1 (5 bases). From germline, CDR1 is PRHDT and CDR2 FYEKMQ (reference sequence). CDR3 length equals 14 residues. Trimming removed 6 bases at V and 4 bases at J, with 15 bases between. As DNA, the CDR3 is TGTGCCAGCAGTCGAAGCCAGGGTACCTATGGCTACACCTTC. Amino acids: CASSRSQGTYGYTF. The full variable domain, rest sourced from reference TRBV13 and TRBJ1-2, is AAGVIQSPRHLIKEKRETATLKCYPIPRHDTVYWYQQGPGQDPQFLISFYEKMQSDKGSIPDRFSAQQFSDYHSELNMSSLELGDSALYFCASSRSQGTYGYTFGSGTRLTVV.

This clonotype was detected only a few times. The chain has TRBV20-1 and TRBJ2-5; D is perhaps TRBD2 (7 bases). CDR1 is DFQATT, CDR2 SNEGSKA, per germline (reference sequence). The V and J ends lost 0 bases and 1 base respectively, with 12 bases between them. This CDR3 spans 15 amino acids. The CDR3, as DNA: TGCAGTGCTAGAGAAAGGCGGGGGCTCCAAGAGACCCAGTACTTC. This codes for CSARERRGLQETQYF.

The chain combines TRBV4-2 with TRBJ1-2, with TRBD1 as a possible D gene (6 bases). The V end lost 1 base, the J end lost 1 base, and 13 bases lay between the germline ends. CDR3 length: 16 residues. The V gene's germline CDR1 is LGHNA and CDR2 YNFKEQ. The CDR3 spells CASSQAGAGSNYGYTF. The CDR3 DNA sequence: TGTGCCAGCAGCCAAGCAGGGGCAGGAAGTAACTATGGCTACACCTTC.

The rearrangement joins TRBV20-1 to TRBJ2-7; TRBD2 is a possible D gene (5 bases). CDR1 and CDR2 from the germline V gene are DFQATT and SNEGSKA (reference sequence). V was pared by 1 base and J by 3 bases, with 10 bases between. This CDR3 is 13 amino acids long. The CDR3 is CSARGFGDYEQYF. In nucleotides, the CDR3 is TGCAGTGCTAGAGGATTCGGGGACTACGAGCAGTACTTC.

CDR3 residues: CSASGTSRTDTQYF. The CDR3, as DNA: TGCAGTGCGTCCGGGACTAGCCGCACAGATACGCAGTATTTT. The J gene is TRBJ2-3, the V gene TRBV20-1; 9 nucleotides match TRBD2. CDR3 length: 14 residues. Germline assignment: CDR1 DFQATT and CDR2 SNEGSKA (reference sequence). V shed 6 bases, J shed 1 base, and the junction held 5 bases outside the gene matches.

This clonotype has more than one count but fewer than ten. The chain employs TRBV6-1 and TRBJ2-7, with D possibly being TRBD1 (6 bases). The V end was cut by 6 bases, the J end by 0 bases, with 12 bases between. This CDR3 region has 14 residues. The germline CDR1 and CDR2 sequences are MNHNS and SASEGT. In nucleotides, the CDR3 is TGTGCCAGCAGGTCGGACAGTACCTCCTACGAGCAGTACTTC. Its protein product is CASRSDSTSYEQYF.

There are many counts of this clonotype. The J gene is TRBJ2-1, the V gene TRBV10-3; 9 bases map to TRBD2. The CDR3 extends over 15 amino acids. Unmatched junction bases numbered 4, after V lost 5 bases and J lost 2 bases. Germline V gene sequence: CDR1 ENHRY, CDR2 SYGVKD. DNA for the CDR3: TGTGCCATCAGTAACGGCGGGGGGGCCTACAATGAGCAGTTCTTC. This sequence encodes CAISNGGGAYNEQFF.

This clonotype was picked up a small number of times. The chain combines TRBV4-1 with TRBJ2-5, with TRBD2 matching over 8 bases. Germline V gene lookup returns CDR1 MGHRA and CDR2 YSYEKL. V shed 2 bases and J 4 bases; nucleotides not matched to a gene: 6. This CDR3 comprises 15 residues. CDR3 DNA: TGCGCCAGCAGCCAATGGATCGGGGGGGCAGAGACCCAGTACTTC. It specifies CASSQWIGGAETQYF.

The chain carries TRBV14 and TRBJ2-7, with unresolved D. Germline V gene data show CDR1 as SGHDN and CDR2 as FVKESK. The CDR3 is 13 residues long. Trimming shortened V by 2 bases and J by 8 bases, and 13 bases separated the two germline ends. CDR3 sequence reads: CASSQRVGLKQYF. CDR3 sequence (DNA): TGTGCCAGCAGCCAACGGGTGGGTCTCAAGCAGTACTTC.

This clonotype was detected a few times. CDR3 bases: TGTGCCATCAGTGAAAGGGACCAAGAGACCCAGTACTTC. Translated: CAISERDQETQYF. V is TRBV10-3 and J is TRBJ2-5, with D hard to call. V was cut by 3 bases and J by 0 bases, with 5 bases left in between. Germline assignment: CDR1 ENHRY and CDR2 SYGVKD. The CDR3 has 13 residues.